Sequencing of this T cell receptor (beta chain) was carried out in a study of spatial heterogeneity in lung cancer. TCRdb recomputed calls from the 5' RACE reads with MiXCR, one row per CDR3 protein. Of 15,000 or so distinct CDR3 sequences in the sample, 12% to 15% were seen once. This clonotype was counted a few times. V trimming: 3 bases; J trimming: 7 bases; junction bases outside the gene matches: 8. CDR1 and CDR2 from the germline V gene are LGHNA and YNFKEQ. CDR3 size: 15 residues. Sample time point: sample taken at primary tumor resection. Whole RNA from tumor, nontumor lung or frozen PBMC was sequenced unsorted.

J is TRBJ1-5 and V is TRBV4-2, with TRBD1 matching over 8 bases. The sequence derives from a male donor with early-stage non-small cell lung cancer. The source material was PBMCs, sampled at surgery. CDR3 in DNA: TGTGCCAGCAGCCAGGACAGGGAGGGTTTCCAGCCCCAGCATTTT. Residues: CASSQDREGFQPQHF.